This T cell receptor (beta chain) appears in the sequencing data of a study of OX40 agonist ivuxolimab in advanced cancers. The overall study: Patients treated during dose escalation were battling hepatocellular carcinoma, melanoma, renal cell or head and neck cancer. Prior anti-PD-1, anti-PD-L1 or anti-CTLA-4 therapy was allowed; less than 45% had some.

Assay used: immunoSEQ multiplex PCR; TCRdb lists only in-frame clones, some missing. The profile covers tens of thousands of clones, with 85% appearing a single time and under 2% taken by the ten largest. The CDR3 runs 11 residues. Germline V gives CDR1 MNHEY, CDR2 SMNVEV (reference sequence). V was cut by 7 bases and J by 6 bases, with 8 bases left in between. The genes are TRBV27 and TRBJ2-3; D unresolved. This receptor was taken from an adult with an advanced solid tumor such as melanoma, head and neck, liver or kidney cancer. Material: CD4+ or CD8+ T cells sorted from blood, obtained in a trial of the OX40 agonist ivuxolimab. The CDR3 sequence: CASKNGDTQYF. CDR3 nucleotide sequence: TGTGCCAGCAAGAATGGGGATACGCAGTATTTT.